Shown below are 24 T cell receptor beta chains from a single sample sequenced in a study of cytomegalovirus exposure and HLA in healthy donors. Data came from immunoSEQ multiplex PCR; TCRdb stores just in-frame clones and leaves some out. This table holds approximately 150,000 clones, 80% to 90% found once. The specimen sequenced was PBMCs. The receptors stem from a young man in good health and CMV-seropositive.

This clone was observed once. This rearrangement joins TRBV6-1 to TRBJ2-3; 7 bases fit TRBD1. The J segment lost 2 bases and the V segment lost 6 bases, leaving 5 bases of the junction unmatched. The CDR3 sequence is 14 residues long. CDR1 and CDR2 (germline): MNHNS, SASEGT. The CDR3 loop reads CASRGDSSTDTQYF. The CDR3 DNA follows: TGTGCCAGCAGGGGGGACAGTTCCACAGATACGCAGTATTTT.

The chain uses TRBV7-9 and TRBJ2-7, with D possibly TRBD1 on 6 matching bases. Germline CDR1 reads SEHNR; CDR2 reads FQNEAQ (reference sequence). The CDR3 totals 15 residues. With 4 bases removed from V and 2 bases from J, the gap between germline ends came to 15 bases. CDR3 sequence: CASSSPPGATYEQYF. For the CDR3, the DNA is TGTGCCAGCAGCTCCCCCCCAGGGGCAACCTACGAGCAGTACTTC.

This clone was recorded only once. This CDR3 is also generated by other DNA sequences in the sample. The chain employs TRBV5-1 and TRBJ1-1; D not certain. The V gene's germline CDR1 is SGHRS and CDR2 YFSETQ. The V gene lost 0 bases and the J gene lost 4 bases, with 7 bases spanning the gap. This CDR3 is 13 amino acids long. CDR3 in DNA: TGCGCCAGCAGCTTGGCCGGAGTCACTGAAGCTTTCTTT. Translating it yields CASSLAGVTEAFF. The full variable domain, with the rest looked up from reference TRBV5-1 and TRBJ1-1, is KAGVTQTPRYLIKTRGQQVTLSCSPISGHRSVSWYQQTPGQGLQFLFEYFSETQRNKGNFPGRFSGRQFSNSRSEMNVSTLELGDSALYLCASSLAGVTEAFFGQGTRLTVV.

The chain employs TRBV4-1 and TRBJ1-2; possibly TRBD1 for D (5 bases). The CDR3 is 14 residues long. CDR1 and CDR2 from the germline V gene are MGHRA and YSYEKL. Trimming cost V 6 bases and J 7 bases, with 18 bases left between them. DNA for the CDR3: TGCGCCAGCAGTCCAAACGTCGGAACAGGTGGCTACACCTTC. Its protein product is CASSPNVGTGGYTF.

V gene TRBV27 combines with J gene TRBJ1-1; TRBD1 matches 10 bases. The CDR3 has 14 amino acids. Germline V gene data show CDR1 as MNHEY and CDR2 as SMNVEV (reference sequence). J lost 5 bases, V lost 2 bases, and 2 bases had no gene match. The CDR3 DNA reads TGTGCCAGCAGTTTAGGGACAGGGGTTACTGAAGCTTTCTTT. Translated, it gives CASSLGTGVTEAFF.

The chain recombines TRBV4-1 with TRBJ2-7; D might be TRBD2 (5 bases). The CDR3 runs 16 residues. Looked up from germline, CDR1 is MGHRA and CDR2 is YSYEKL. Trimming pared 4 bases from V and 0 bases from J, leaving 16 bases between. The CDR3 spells CASSPTGLGDSYEQYF. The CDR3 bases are TGCGCCAGCAGCCCCACCGGACTGGGAGACTCCTACGAGCAGTACTTC.

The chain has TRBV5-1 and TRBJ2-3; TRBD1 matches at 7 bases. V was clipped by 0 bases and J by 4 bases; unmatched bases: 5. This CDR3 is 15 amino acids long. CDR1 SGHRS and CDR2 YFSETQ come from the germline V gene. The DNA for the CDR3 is TGCGCCAGCAGCTTGGGGCAGGGGGAGTCAGATACGCAGTATTTT. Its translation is CASSLGQGESDTQYF.

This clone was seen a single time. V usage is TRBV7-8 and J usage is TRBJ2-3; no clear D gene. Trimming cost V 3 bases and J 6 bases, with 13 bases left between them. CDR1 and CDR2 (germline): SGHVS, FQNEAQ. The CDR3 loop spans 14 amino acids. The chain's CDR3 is CASSFVGLRDTQYF. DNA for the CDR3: TGTGCCAGCAGCTTTGTTGGGCTCCGGGATACGCAGTATTTT.

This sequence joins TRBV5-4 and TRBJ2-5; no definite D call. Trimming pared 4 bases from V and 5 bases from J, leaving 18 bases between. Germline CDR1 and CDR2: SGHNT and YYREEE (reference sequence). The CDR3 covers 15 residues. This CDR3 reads CASSPQGISAETQYF. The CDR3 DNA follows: TGTGCCAGCAGCCCACAAGGCATCTCAGCGGAGACCCAGTACTTC.

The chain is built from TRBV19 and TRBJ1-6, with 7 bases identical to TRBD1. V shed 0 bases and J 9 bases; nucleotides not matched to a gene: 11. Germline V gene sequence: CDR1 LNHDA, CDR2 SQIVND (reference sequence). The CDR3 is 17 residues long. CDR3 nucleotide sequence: TGTGCCAGTAGTATAGACGGTAACAGGGGTGGGGTTTCACCCCTCCACTTT. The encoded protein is CASSIDGNRGGVSPLHF.

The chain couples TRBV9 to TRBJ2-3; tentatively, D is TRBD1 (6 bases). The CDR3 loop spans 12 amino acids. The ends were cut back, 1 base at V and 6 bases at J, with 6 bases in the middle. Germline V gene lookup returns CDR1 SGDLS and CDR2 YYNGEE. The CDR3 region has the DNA TGTGCCAGCAGCGTACAGGGGGATACGCAGTATTTT. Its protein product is CASSVQGDTQYF.

The CDR3 DNA follows: TGTGCCACCAGGACAGCCCAAGAGACCCAGTACTTC. Translation: CATRTAQETQYF. The rearrangement joins TRBV6-5 to TRBJ2-5; D is perhaps TRBD1 (6 bases). Germline-derived CDR1 and CDR2 are MNHEY and SVGAGI. The CDR3 extends over 12 amino acids. Trimming shortened V by 10 bases and J by 1 base, and 10 bases separated the two germline ends.

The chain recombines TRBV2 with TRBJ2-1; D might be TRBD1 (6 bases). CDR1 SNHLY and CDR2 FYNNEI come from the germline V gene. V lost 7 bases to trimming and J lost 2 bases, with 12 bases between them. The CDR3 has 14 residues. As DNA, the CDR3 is TGTGCCAGCAAAAGGACAGATGCCTACAATGAGCAGTTCTTC. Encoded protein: CASKRTDAYNEQFF. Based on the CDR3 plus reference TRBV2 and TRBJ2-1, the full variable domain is EPEVTQTPSHQVTQMGQEVILRCVPISNHLYFYWYRQILGQKVEFLVSFYNNEISEKSEIFDDQFSVERPDGSNFTLKIRSTKLEDSAMYFCASKRTDAYNEQFFGPGTRLTVL.

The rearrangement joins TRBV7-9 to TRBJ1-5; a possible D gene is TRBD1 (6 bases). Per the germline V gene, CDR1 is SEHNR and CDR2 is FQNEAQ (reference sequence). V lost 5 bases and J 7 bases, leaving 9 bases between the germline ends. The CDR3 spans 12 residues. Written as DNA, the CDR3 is TGTGCCAGCAGCACCGGGACACAGCCCCAGCATTTT. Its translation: CASSTGTQPQHF.

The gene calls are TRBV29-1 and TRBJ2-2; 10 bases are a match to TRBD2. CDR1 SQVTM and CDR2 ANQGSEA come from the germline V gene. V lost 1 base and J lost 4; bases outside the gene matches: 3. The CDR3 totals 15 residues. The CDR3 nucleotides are TGCAGCGTTGAAGGTTCTAGCGGGAGCACCGGGGAGCTGTTTTTT. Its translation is CSVEGSSGSTGELFF.

The CDR3 region is CASSLTGQGPYNEQFF. In nucleotides, the CDR3 is TGTGCCAGCAGTTTAACCGGACAGGGGCCCTACAATGAGCAGTTCTTC. The chain links TRBV27 to TRBJ2-1, with 9 bases matching TRBD1. The V and J ends lost 2 bases and 2 bases, in that order; junction bases with no gene match: 4. This CDR3 is built from 16 residues. Germline-derived CDR1 and CDR2 are MNHEY and SMNVEV (reference sequence).

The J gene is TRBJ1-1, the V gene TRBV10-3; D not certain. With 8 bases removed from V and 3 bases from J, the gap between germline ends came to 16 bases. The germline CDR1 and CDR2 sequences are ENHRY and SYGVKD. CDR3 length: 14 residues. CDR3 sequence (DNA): TGTGCCATCGCTGCCCGGACTGCCGACACTGAAGCTTTCTTT. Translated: CAIAARTADTEAFF.

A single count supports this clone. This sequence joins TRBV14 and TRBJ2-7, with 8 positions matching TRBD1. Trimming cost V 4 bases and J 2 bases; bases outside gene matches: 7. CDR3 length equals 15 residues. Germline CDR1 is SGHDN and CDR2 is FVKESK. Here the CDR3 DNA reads TGTGCCAGCAGCCGGGGACAGGTGGTAACCTACGAGCAGTACTTC. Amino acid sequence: CASSRGQVVTYEQYF.

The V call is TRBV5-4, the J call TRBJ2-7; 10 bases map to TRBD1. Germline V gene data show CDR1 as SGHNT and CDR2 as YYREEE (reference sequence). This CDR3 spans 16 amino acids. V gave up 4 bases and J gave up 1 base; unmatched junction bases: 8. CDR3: CASSRAGTGVSYEQYF. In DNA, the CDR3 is TGTGCCAGCAGCCGGGCCGGGACAGGGGTTTCCTACGAGCAGTACTTC.

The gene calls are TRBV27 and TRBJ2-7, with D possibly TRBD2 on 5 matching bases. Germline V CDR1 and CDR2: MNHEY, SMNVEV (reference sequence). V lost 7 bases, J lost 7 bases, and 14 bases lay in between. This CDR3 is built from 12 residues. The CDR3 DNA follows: TGTGCCAGCAAGTTCCCCCGGGATGAGCAGTACTTC. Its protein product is CASKFPRDEQYF.

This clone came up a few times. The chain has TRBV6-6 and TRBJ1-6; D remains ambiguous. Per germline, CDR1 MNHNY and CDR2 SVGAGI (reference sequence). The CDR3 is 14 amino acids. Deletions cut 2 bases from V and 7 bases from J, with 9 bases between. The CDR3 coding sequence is TGTGCCAGCAGTTACGTAGAGGGCAATTCACCCCTCCACTTT. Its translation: CASSYVEGNSPLHF.

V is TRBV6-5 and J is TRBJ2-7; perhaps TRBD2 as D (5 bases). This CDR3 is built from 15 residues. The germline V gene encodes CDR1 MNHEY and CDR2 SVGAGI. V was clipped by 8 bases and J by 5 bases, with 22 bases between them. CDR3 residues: CASHKSGYPLDEQYF. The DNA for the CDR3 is TGTGCCAGCCACAAAAGCGGATACCCGCTGGACGAGCAGTACTTC.

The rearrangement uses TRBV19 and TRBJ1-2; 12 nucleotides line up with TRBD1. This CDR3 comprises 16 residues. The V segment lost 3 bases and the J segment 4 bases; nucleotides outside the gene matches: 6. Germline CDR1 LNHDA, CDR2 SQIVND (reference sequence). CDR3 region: CASSMVGQGAGYGYTF. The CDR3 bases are TGTGCCAGTAGTATGGTGGGACAGGGGGCGGGCTATGGCTACACCTTC.

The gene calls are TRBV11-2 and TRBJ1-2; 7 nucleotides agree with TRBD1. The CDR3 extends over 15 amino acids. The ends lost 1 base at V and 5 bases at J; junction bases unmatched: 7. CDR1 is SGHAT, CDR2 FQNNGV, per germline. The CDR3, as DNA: TGTGCCAGCAGCTTAGTAGGACAGGACCCTTATGGCTACACCTTC. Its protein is CASSLVGQDPYGYTF.